The sequence of this TCR beta chain was determined in a study of naive and memory T cell subsets. The CDR3 spans 13 residues. CDR1 is MNHEY and CDR2 is SVGAGI in the germline V gene. The germline V and J ends were trimmed by 8 bases and 5 bases, with 13 bases remaining between them. Study-wide findings and caveats: Potentially, T cell activation and differentiation skew this RNA-based measurement.

Ten or more counts support this clonotype. Antigen unknown. An oligonucleotide containing a UMI was ligated to the 3' end of TCR cDNA. Four PCR rounds used nested alpha and beta constant region primers plus the SP2 primer. Using its own MiXCR run on the UMI-ligation and nested PCR reads, TCRdb lists one record per CDR3 protein. The sample holds around 24,000 distinct CDR3 sequences; roughly 5.2% are singletons and the top ten take approximately 7.4%. V is TRBV6-5 and J is TRBJ1-5, with a possible D match to TRBD1 (5 bases). The receptor comes from an adult in good health. Sequencing was carried out using blood. This CDR3 reads CASRGGIHQPQHF. In DNA form, the CDR3 reads TGTGCCAGCCGGGGGGGTATCCATCAGCCCCAGCATTTT.